The rows below give T cell receptor beta chains drawn from one sample of a study of regulatory dendritic cells for organ transplantation. Their cognate antigens are unknown. Method: immunoSEQ multiplex PCR; TCRdb's copy keeps in-frame clones and lacks some. This sample has about 10,000 clones, with roughly 65% found just once. The sequenced sample was naive CD4+ T cells from blood cultured with dendritic cells. The receptors originated from a human donor in good health. The CDR3 runs from the conserved cysteine through the conserved F or W. Fields, in order: J gene, clone size, V gene, D gene, CDR3 DNA, CDR3 protein. D genes are given only for firm matches. Expanded clones get a size class; other rows say once, few or many, or leave the size out.

j_gene: TRBJ1-4
abundance: -
v_gene: TRBV10-3
d_gene: TRBD1
CDR3nt: TGTGCCATCAGTGACCTGGACAGGCACGAAAAACTGTTTTTT
CDR3aa: CAISDLDRHEKLFF

j_gene: TRBJ1-5
abundance: few
v_gene: TRBV6-1
d_gene: -
CDR3nt: TGTGCCAGCAGTGACCAGGATGGGAGCAATCAGCCCCAGCATTTT
CDR3aa: CASSDQDGSNQPQHF

j_gene: TRBJ1-4
abundance: -
v_gene: TRBV19
d_gene: -
CDR3nt: TGTGCCAGTAGCTTTACAGGGAGAAAGGAAAAACTGTTTTTT
CDR3aa: CASSFTGRKEKLFF

j_gene: TRBJ1-1
abundance: once
v_gene: TRBV25-1
d_gene: -
CDR3nt: TGTGCCAGCAGAGACTTCACTGAAGCTTTCTTT
CDR3aa: CASRDFTEAFF

j_gene: TRBJ1-1
abundance: -
v_gene: TRBV5-1
d_gene: -
CDR3nt: TGCGCCAGCAGCTCTGGACAGAGAAACACTGAAGCTTTCTTT
CDR3aa: CASSSGQRNTEAFF

j_gene: TRBJ2-7
abundance: -
v_gene: TRBV10-3
d_gene: TRBD1
CDR3nt: TGTGCCAGCAGCCGATCGGACAGGGGAGCCTACGAGCAGTACTTC
CDR3aa: CASSRSDRGAYEQYF

j_gene: TRBJ2-5
abundance: -
v_gene: TRBV6-5
d_gene: -
CDR3nt: TGTGCCAGCAGCCGGGGATTTGCGGGTGAGACCCAGTACTTC
CDR3aa: CASSRGFAGETQYF

j_gene: TRBJ2-1
abundance: -
v_gene: TRBV6-4
d_gene: TRBD1
CDR3nt: TGTGCCAGCAGTGCCGACAGGGGGGATGAGCAGTTCTTC
CDR3aa: CASSADRGDEQFF

j_gene: TRBJ2-2
abundance: few
v_gene: TRBV6-1
d_gene: TRBD1
CDR3nt: TGTGCCAGCAGTGAACAGATAATCGGACAGGGAGGCACCGGGGAGCTGTTTTTT
CDR3aa: CASSEQIIGQGGTGELFF

j_gene: TRBJ2-3
abundance: -
v_gene: TRBV5-1
d_gene: TRBD2
CDR3nt: TGCGCCAGCAGCTTACTAGCGGGGGGGAGCACAGATACGCAGTATTTT
CDR3aa: CASSLLAGGSTDTQYF

j_gene: TRBJ1-1
abundance: -
v_gene: TRBV6-6
d_gene: TRBD1
CDR3nt: TGTGCCAGCAGTTACTCGAACAGGGGGAACACTGAAGCTTTCTTT
CDR3aa: CASSYSNRGNTEAFF